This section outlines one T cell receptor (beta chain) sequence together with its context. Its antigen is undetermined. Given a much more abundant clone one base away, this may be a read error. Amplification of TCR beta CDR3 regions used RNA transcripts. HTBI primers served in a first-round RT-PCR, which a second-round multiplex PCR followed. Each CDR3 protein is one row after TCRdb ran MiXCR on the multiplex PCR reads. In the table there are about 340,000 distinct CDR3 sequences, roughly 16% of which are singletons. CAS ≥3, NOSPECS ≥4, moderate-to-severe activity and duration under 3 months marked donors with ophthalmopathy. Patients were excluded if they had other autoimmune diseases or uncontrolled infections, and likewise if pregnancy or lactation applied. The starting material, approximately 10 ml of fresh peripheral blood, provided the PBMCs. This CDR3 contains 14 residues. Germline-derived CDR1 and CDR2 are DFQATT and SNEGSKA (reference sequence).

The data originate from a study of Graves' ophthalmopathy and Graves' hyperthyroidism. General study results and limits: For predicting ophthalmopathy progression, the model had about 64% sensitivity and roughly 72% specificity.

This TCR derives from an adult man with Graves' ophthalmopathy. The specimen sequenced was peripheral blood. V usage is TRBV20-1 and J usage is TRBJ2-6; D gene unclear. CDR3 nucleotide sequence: TGCAGTGCTAGGTGGGCCTCTGGGTCCAACGTCCTGACTTTC. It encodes CSARWASGSNVLTF.